The next 12 T cell receptor beta chains were all read from a single sample in a study of shared clonotypes between healthy human individuals. Repertoires were generated with immunoSEQ multiplex PCR, while TCRdb's copy carries only in-frame clones and drops some. The data contain hundreds of thousands of clones, roughly 95% of them singletons. CD45RO-negative, CCR7-selected cells formed the naive CD8 fraction, which excluded terminally differentiated effector memory CD45RA+ cells. Sequencing was carried out using naive CD8+ T cells sorted from blood. The receptors stem from a woman in her thirties in good health.

The rearrangement uses TRBV27 and TRBJ2-7, with no clear D. Looked up from germline, CDR1 is MNHEY and CDR2 is SMNVEV (reference sequence). The CDR3 covers 14 residues. The ends were cut back, 3 bases at V and 4 bases at J, with 13 bases in the middle. CDR3 sequence: CASSFRSNGYEQYF. In DNA form, the CDR3 reads TGTGCCAGCAGTTTTAGGTCTAACGGGTACGAGCAGTACTTC.

V usage is TRBV10-2 and J usage is TRBJ2-2, with a possible D match to TRBD2 (6 bases). The CDR3 sequence is 15 residues long. The V end lost 2 bases, the J end lost 4 bases, and 11 bases lay between the germline ends. The germline V gene encodes CDR1 WSHSY and CDR2 SAAADI. For the CDR3, the DNA is TGCGCCAGCAGTGAGGCCAGGGAGGTCACCGGGGAGCTGTTTTTT. Translating it yields CASSEAREVTGELFF.

This chain joins TRBV28 and TRBJ1-1; 7 nucleotides align to TRBD1. V shed 4 bases and J 9 bases; nucleotides not matched to a gene: 5. Germline CDR1 and CDR2: MDHEN and SYDVKM. This CDR3 spans 12 amino acids. The CDR3 nucleotides read TGTGCCAGCAGTTCGAGGGGACAGCAAGCTTTCTTT. This sequence encodes CASSSRGQQAFF.

This chain joins TRBV7-6 and TRBJ1-1; no clear D gene. This CDR3 has 17 amino acids. Per the germline V gene, CDR1 is SGHVS and CDR2 is FNYEAQ. Deletions cut 4 bases from V and 0 bases from J, with 18 bases between. The CDR3 loop reads CASSSSGPWTVNTEAFF. The CDR3 DNA is TGTGCCAGCAGCTCGTCCGGACCTTGGACGGTGAACACTGAAGCTTTCTTT.

This clone was found once. The chain uses TRBV28 and TRBJ1-2; no firm D call. V lost 6 bases and J lost 7, with 27 bases in between. The CDR3 is 17 amino acids. The V gene's germline CDR1 is MDHEN and CDR2 SYDVKM. For the CDR3, the DNA is TGTGCCAGCAGACCTTTTCCCTTCGCACCCTCTGATCCTGGCTACACCTTC. Protein product: CASRPFPFAPSDPGYTF.

The genes are TRBV5-6 and TRBJ2-1; tentatively, D is TRBD1 or TRBD2 (5 bases each). CDR3 length: 17 residues. V dropped 1 base and J dropped 3 bases, with 17 bases sitting between them. The germline gives CDR1 SGHDT, CDR2 YYEEEE. The CDR3 reads CASSLLFRGYLYNEQFF. Written as DNA, the CDR3 is TGTGCCAGCAGCTTGTTGTTCCGGGGCTACCTCTACAATGAGCAGTTCTTC.

The chain has TRBV27 and TRBJ1-5, with 7 nucleotides matching TRBD1. J gave up 8 bases and V 5 bases, and 15 bases lay outside the gene matches. CDR1 and CDR2 from the germline V gene are MNHEY and SMNVEV (reference sequence). The CDR3 covers 16 residues. This chain's CDR3 is CASSPPPTGDPEPQHF. CDR3 DNA sequence: TGTGCCAGCAGTCCCCCCCCCACAGGGGACCCTGAGCCCCAGCATTTT.

This clone has only one observation. The chain employs TRBV21-1 and TRBJ1-2. TRBV21-1 is reported as a pseudogene. The CDR3 length is 16 residues. The CDR3 sequence is CASSKVLKGANYGYTF. CDR3 DNA: TGTGCCAGCAGCAAAGTACTGAAGGGAGCCAACTATGGCTACACCTTC.

The chain's CDR3 is CASSKQGTPYEQYF. The DNA for the CDR3 is TGCGCCAGCTCGAAACAGGGGACCCCTTACGAGCAGTACTTC. The V and J genes are TRBV10-1 and TRBJ2-7, with 7 bases identical to TRBD1. The trim removed 8 bases at V and 4 bases at J, leaving 11 bases unmatched. The CDR3 length is 14 residues. Germline CDR1 is WNHNN and CDR2 is SYGVQD (reference sequence).

The gene calls are TRBV27 and TRBJ2-7, with 7 nucleotides matching TRBD1. V lost 5 bases and J lost 0; bases outside the gene matches: 4. CDR3 length: 14 amino acids. Germline-derived CDR1 and CDR2 are MNHEY and SMNVEV (reference sequence). The chain's CDR3 is CASSPGQISYEQYF. CDR3 nucleotides: TGTGCCAGCAGTCCGGGACAGATCTCCTACGAGCAGTACTTC.

On this clone itself: In the same sample, other DNA sequences code for this CDR3. J is TRBJ2-7 and V is TRBV20-1; tentatively, D is TRBD1 (6 bases). Germline V CDR1 and CDR2: DFQATT, SNEGSKA (reference sequence). The V end was cut by 5 bases, the J end by 3 bases, with 8 bases between. There are 11 residues in the CDR3. The CDR3 DNA reads as TGCAGTGCTCCACAGGGCTACGAGCAGTACTTC. Residues: CSAPQGYEQYF.

This clone is a singleton in its sample. This chain links TRBV11-2 with TRBJ2-3, with unresolved D. The CDR3 totals 14 residues. V lost 0 bases and J lost 6, with 10 bases in between. Per germline, CDR1 SGHAT and CDR2 FQNNGV. CDR3 region: CASSLEGSADTQYF. Written as DNA, the CDR3 is TGTGCCAGCAGCTTAGAAGGTTCGGCTGATACGCAGTATTTT.